This TCR beta chain was documented in a study of PD-1 blockade in mismatch repair-deficient tumors. TCRdb keeps only in-frame clones here, not all; method: immunoSEQ multiplex PCR. The profile covers 60,000 to 75,000 clones, with about 87% appearing a single time and around 14% taken by the ten largest. In the case of this clone: No antigen is known for it.

General study results and limits: After pembrolizumab, tumor-resident clones rose rapidly, then generally contracted before radiologic responses.

V was clipped by 3 bases and J by 0 bases; unmatched bases: 14. CDR1 and CDR2 (germline): SGHVS, FQNEAQ. This CDR3 is built from 21 residues. This sequence originates from an adult with mismatch repair-deficient cancer. Sequencing used peripheral blood, obtained 52 weeks after starting pembrolizumab. The chain links TRBV7-8 to TRBJ2-6; TRBD2 matches at 10 bases. CDR3 amino acids: CASSLNMGPGTSDSGANVLTF. For the CDR3, the DNA is TGTGCCAGCAGCTTGAATATGGGACCGGGGACTAGCGACTCTGGGGCCAACGTCCTGACTTTC.